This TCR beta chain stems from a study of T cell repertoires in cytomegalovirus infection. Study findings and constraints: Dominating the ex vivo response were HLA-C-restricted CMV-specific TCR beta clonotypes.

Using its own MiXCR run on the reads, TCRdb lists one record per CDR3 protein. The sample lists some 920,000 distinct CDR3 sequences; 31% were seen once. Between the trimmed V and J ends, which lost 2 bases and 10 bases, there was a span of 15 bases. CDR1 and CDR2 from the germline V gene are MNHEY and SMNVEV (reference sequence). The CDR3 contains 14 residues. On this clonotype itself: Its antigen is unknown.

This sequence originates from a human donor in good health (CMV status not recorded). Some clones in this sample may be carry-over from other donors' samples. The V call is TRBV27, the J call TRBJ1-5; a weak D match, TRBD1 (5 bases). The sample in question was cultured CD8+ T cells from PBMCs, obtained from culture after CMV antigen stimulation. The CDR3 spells CASSLRGPVFPQHF. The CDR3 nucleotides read TGTGCCAGCAGTTTAAGGGGCCCAGTCTTCCCCCAGCATTTT.